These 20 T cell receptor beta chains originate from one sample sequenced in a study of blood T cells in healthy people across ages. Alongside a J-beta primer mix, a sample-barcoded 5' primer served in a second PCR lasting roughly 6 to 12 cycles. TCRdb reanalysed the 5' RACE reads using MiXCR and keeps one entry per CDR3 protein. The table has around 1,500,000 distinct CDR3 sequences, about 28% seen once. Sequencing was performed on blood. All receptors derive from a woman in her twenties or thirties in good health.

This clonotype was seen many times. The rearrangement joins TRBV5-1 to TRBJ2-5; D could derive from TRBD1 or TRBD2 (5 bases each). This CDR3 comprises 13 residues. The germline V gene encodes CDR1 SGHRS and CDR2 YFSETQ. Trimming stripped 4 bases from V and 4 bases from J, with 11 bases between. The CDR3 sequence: CASSPGTVETQYF. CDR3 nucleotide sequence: TGCGCCAGCAGCCCCGGGACGGTAGAGACCCAGTACTTC.

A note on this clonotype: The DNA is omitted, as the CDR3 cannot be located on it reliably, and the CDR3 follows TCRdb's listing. The CDR3: CSARPGQGSYNEQFFGPRPLHF. The chain links TRBV20-1 to TRBJ1-6; TRBD1, the table's D call, was not compared with the DNA. Germline V CDR1 and CDR2: DFQATT, SNEGSKA (reference sequence). The CDR3 adds up to 22 amino acids, both ends counted.

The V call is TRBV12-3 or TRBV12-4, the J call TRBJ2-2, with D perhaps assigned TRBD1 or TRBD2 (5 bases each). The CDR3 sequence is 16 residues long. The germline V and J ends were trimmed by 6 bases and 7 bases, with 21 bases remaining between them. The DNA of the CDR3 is TGTGCCAGCAGGCCTACCGGGACCCATGGAAACGGGGAGCTGTTTTTT. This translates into CASRPTGTHGNGELFF.

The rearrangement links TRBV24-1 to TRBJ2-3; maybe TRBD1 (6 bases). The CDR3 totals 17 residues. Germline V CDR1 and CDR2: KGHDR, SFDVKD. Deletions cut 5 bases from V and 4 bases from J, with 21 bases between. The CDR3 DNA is TGTGCCACCAGTGTGGGTCGAGGGGGAACAGAGCCAGATACGCAGTATTTT. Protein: CATSVGRGGTEPDTQYF.

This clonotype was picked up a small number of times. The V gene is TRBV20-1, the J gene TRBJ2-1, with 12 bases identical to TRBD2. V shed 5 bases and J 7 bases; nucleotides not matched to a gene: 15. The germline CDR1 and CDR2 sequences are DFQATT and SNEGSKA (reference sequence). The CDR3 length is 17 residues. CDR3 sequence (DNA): TGCAGTGCTGGGAAAGGGGGACTAGCGGGCTTTGGGAATGAGCAGTTCTTC. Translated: CSAGKGGLAGFGNEQFF.

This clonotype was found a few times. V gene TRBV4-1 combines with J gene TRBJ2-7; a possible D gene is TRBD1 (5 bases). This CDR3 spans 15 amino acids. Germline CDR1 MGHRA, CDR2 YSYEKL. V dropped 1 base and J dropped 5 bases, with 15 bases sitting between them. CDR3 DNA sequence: TGCGCCAGCAGCCAAGTTGTAGGGGCGCTTAACGAGCAGTACTTC. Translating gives CASSQVVGALNEQYF.

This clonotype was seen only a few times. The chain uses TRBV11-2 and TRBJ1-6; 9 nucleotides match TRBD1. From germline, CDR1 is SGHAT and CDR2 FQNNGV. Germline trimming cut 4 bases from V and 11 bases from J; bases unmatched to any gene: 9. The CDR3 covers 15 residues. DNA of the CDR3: TGTGCCAGCAGCTATCGTCGGGACAGGGCGCCACCCCTCCACTTT. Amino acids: CASSYRRDRAPPLHF.

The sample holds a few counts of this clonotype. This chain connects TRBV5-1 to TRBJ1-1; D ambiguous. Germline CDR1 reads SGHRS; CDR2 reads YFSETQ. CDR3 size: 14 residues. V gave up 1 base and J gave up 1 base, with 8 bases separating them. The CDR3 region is CASSLSPGNTEAFF. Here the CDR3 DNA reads TGCGCCAGCAGCTTGTCGCCAGGGAACACTGAAGCTTTCTTT.

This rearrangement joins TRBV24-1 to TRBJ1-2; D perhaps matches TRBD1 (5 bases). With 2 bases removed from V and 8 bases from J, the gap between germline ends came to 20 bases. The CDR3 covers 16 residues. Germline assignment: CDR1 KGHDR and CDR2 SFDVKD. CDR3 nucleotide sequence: TGTGCCACCAGTGATTCGGGGCGATCGGACTATGGAGGCTACACCTTC. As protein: CATSDSGRSDYGGYTF.

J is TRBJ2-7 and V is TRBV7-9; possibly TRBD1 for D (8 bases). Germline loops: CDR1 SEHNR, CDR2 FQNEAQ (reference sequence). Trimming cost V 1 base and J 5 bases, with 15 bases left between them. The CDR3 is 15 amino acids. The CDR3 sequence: CASSLGFTGGDEQYF. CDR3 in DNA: TGTGCCAGCAGCTTAGGTTTTACAGGGGGGGACGAGCAGTACTTC.

The CDR3 spells CSASGAGGLLYEQYF. DNA of the CDR3: TGCAGTGCTAGCGGGGCGGGGGGGCTTTTGTACGAGCAGTACTTC. V and J are TRBV20-1 and TRBJ2-7; 9 bases are a match to TRBD2. V was clipped by 3 bases and J by 4 bases; unmatched bases: 10. The CDR3 is made up of 15 amino acids. Germline V lookup: CDR1 DFQATT, CDR2 SNEGSKA (reference sequence).

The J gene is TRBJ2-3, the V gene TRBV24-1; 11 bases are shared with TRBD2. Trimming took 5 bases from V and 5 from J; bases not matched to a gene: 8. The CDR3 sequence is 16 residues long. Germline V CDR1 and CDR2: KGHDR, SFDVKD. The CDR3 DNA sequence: TGTGCCACCAGTGGTGGACTAGCGGGTTTTGGAGATACGCAGTATTTT. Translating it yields CATSGGLAGFGDTQYF.

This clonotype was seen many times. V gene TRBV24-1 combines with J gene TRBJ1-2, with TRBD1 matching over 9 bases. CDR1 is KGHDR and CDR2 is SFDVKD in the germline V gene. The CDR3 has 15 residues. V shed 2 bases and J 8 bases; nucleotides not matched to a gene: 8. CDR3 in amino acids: CATSDWTGAPRGYTF. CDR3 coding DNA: TGTGCCACCAGTGATTGGACAGGGGCGCCCCGGGGCTACACCTTC.

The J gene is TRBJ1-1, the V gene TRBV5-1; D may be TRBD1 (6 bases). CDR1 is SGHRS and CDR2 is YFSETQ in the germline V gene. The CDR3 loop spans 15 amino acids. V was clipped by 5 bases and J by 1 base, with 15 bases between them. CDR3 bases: TGCGCCAGCAGAGATGATGGACAGCCGAACACTGAAGCTTTCTTT. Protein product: CASRDDGQPNTEAFF.

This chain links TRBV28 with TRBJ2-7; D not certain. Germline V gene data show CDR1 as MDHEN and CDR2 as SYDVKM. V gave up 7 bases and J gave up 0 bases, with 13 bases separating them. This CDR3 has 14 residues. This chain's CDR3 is CASTPSSSSYEQYF. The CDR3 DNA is TGTGCCAGCACTCCTTCCTCTAGCTCCTACGAGCAGTACTTC.

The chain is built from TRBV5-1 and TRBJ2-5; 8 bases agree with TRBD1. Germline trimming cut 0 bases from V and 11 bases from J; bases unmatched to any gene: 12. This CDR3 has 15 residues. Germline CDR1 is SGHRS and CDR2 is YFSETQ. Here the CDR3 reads CASSLDGQGREEQYF. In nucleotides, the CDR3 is TGCGCCAGCAGCTTGGATGGACAGGGAAGAGAGGAGCAGTACTTC.

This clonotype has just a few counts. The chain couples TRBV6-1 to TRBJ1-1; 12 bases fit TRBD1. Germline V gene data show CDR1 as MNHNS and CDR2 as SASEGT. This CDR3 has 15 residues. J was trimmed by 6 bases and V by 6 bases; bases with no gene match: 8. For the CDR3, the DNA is TGTGCCAGCAGAACTGGGACAGGGGGCTTCCCTGAAGCTTTCTTT. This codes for CASRTGTGGFPEAFF.

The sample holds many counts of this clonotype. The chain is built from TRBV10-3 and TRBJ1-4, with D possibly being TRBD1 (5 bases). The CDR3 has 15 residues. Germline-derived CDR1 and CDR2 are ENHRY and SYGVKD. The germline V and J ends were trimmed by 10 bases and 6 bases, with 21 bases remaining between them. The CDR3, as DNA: TGTGCCACCGGTATCATTTGGGGGGAGGATGAAAAACTGTTTTTT. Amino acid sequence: CATGIIWGEDEKLFF.

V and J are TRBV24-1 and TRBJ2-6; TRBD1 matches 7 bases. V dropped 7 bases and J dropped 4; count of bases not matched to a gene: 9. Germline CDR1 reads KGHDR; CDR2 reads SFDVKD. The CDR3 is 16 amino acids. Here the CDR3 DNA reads TGTGCCACCAGGGATGCGACAGGGTCCGGGGCCAACGTCCTGACTTTC. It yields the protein CATRDATGSGANVLTF.

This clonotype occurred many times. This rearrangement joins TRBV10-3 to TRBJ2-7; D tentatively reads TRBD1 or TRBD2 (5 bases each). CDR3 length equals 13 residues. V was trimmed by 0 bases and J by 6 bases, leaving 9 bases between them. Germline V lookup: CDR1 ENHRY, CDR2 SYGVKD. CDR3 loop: CAISESGVAEQYF. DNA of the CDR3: TGTGCCATCAGTGAGTCGGGGGTCGCCGAGCAGTACTTC.